This TCR beta chain was observed in a study of T-cell memory formation after mild COVID-19. Overall study: The TCR clusters were mostly specific to one donor.

Germline trimming cut 1 base from V and 2 bases from J; bases unmatched to any gene: 2. The CDR3 consists of 14 residues. Germline CDR1 and CDR2: LNHNV and YYDKDF (reference sequence). TCR alpha and TCR beta cDNA libraries carrying sample barcodes and UMIs were produced by 5'RACE using constant-segment primers. TCRdb itself ran the 5' RACE reads through MiXCR, one entry per CDR3 protein. The data hold 410,000 or so distinct CDR3 sequences, with less than 25% observed a single time. The chain couples TRBV15 to TRBJ2-7, with TRBD1 identical over 7 bases. The source is an adult woman who had mild COVID-19 (a few samples of this study predate the infection). Cell type and time point are not known. Sequencing was performed on PBMCs or a T cell subset sorted from them (not recorded which). This CDR3 reads CATSRVGQPYEQYF. The CDR3 region has the DNA TGTGCCACCAGCAGAGTGGGACAGCCCTACGAGCAGTACTTC.